A selection of T cell receptor beta chains follows, all from one sample in a study of radiotherapy plus CTLA-4 blockade in lung cancer. Clones were sequenced by immunoSEQ multiplex PCR, and TCRdb holds only the in-frame ones, with some missing. The sample has 14,000 to 15,000 clones; about 70% are singletons. The starting material was peripheral blood, obtained from a patient treated with radiotherapy plus ipilimumab. The origin of the receptors is a human donor with non-small cell lung cancer whose response to radiotherapy plus ipilimumab could not be evaluated. CDR3s leave out the opening cysteine and the closing phenylalanine or tryptophan.

ATSIGGGPYGYT TRBV15
ASSRAGPTDTQY TRBV19
ASSPNRGNVGTEAF TRBV7-2
ASVEVRAPIPRKWKLGYT TRBV10-1
ASSEETSKAF TRBV6-1
ASSSPTPGTGKRGYGYT TRBV5-1
ASTKGGSRNTEAF TRBV19
ASSQSPGNPETQY TRBV7-2
ASSPGRTDTQY TRBV18
ATRRGGQNTGELF TRBV7-2
ASSLVGQGNTEAF TRBV7-6
ASSRLRDTEAF TRBV2
ASSGRTDTDTQY TRBV9
ASSQDRGGAGDTQY TRBV4-3
AWTKGGRMAAF TRBV30
ASSHGQGYGYT TRBV4-1
ASSDRLAGGLETQY TRBV9
ASSIQQDSPLH TRBV19
ASSYSLSQVDNEQF TRBV13
ASSSLRSAGANVLT TRBV28
ASSSARSPDTQY TRBV5-4
ASGRDWSSYEQY TRBV6-1